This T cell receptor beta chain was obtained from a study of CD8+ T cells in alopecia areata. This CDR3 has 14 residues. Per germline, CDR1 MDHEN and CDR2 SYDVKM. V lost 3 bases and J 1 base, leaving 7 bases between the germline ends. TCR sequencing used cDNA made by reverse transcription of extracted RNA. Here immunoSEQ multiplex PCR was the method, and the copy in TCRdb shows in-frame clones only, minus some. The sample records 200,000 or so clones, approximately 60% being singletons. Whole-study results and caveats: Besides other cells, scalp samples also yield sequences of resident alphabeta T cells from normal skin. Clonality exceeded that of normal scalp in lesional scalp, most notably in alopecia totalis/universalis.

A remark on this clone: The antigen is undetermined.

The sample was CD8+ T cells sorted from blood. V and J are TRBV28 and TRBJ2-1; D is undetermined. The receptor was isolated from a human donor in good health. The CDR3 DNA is TGTGCCAGCAGTTTTGTGGTTTCCTACAATGAGCAGTTCTTC. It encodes CASSFVVSYNEQFF.